A single sample is the source of the 30 T cell receptor beta chains below, sequenced in a study of cytomegalovirus exposure and HLA in healthy donors. Use of 60 Vbeta and 13 Jbeta primers characterized the PCR. Method: immunoSEQ multiplex PCR; TCRdb's copy keeps in-frame clones and lacks some. The sample carries 150,000 to 180,000 clones, approximately 80% recorded once. The sequencing sample was made of PBMCs. These TCRs come from a woman aged 40-49 years in good health and CMV-seropositive.

J is TRBJ1-5 and V is TRBV11-3; perhaps TRBD1 as D (5 bases). V was cut by 5 bases and J by 6 bases, with 17 bases left in between. This CDR3 is built from 15 residues. The germline CDR1 and CDR2 sequences are SGHNT and YENEEA. DNA of the CDR3: TGTGCCAGCAGCCCAGGCGGGGGAGAGGGTCAGCCCCAGCATTTT. It encodes CASSPGGGEGQPQHF. The full variable domain, completed using reference TRBV11-3 and TRBJ1-5, is EAGVVQSPRYKIIEKKQPVAFWCNPISGHNTLYWYLQNLGQGPELLIRYENEEAVDDSQLPKDRFSAERLKGVDSTLKIQPAELGDSAVYLCASSPGGGEGQPQHFGDGTRLSIL.

The rearrangement uses TRBV5-1 and TRBJ2-5; 11 positions match TRBD2. Germline V gene lookup returns CDR1 SGHRS and CDR2 YFSETQ. The CDR3 contains 16 residues. The J segment lost 4 bases and the V segment lost 4 bases, leaving 9 bases of the junction unmatched. The CDR3 bases are TGCGCCAGCAGCGAGCACCCCCTAGCGGGAGGAGAGACCCAGTACTTC. This codes for CASSEHPLAGGETQYF.

The CDR3 bases are TGTGCCAGCAGTCCGATCGGCGGGGTGGCCAATCAGCCCCAGCATTTT. Translating gives CASSPIGGVANQPQHF. V usage is TRBV28 and J usage is TRBJ1-5; D uncertain. V lost 5 bases, J lost 3 bases, and 17 bases lay in between. CDR1 is MDHEN, CDR2 SYDVKM, per germline. The CDR3 has 16 residues.

The sample holds one count of this clone. The chain carries TRBV28 and TRBJ1-5; possible D gene TRBD1, 5 bases. CDR3 length: 14 amino acids. CDR1 is MDHEN and CDR2 is SYDVKM in the germline V gene. V lost 5 bases and J 6 bases, leaving 14 bases between the germline ends. The CDR3 nucleotides are TGTGCCAGCAGTGGGGCAGGGAATGGTCAGCCCCAGCATTTT. This gives the protein CASSGAGNGQPQHF.

V usage is TRBV30 and J usage is TRBJ2-5, with 7 bases that match TRBD2. J lost 6 bases, V lost 5 bases, and 9 bases had no gene match. Germline V lookup: CDR1 GTSNPN, CDR2 SVGIG (reference sequence). CDR3 length: 13 amino acids. CDR3 amino acids: CAWGPTGGQTQYF. The CDR3 DNA reads TGTGCCTGGGGCCCCACGGGAGGCCAGACCCAGTACTTC.

This chain uses TRBV27 with TRBJ2-2; 10 nucleotides line up with TRBD2. The germline V gene has CDR1 MNHEY and CDR2 SMNVEV (reference sequence). The CDR3 is made up of 14 amino acids. The J segment lost 5 bases and the V segment lost 4 bases, leaving 1 base of the junction unmatched. Here the CDR3 DNA reads TGTGCCAGCAGTTCGGGACTAGCGACCGGGGAGCTGTTTTTT. Translation gives CASSSGLATGELFF.

V gene TRBV19 combines with J gene TRBJ2-2; D might be TRBD2 (5 bases). This CDR3 is built from 16 residues. V was pared by 4 bases and J by 1 base, with 13 bases between. CDR1 is LNHDA, CDR2 SQIVND, per germline (reference sequence). The CDR3 bases are TGTGCCAGTAGTAGAGGGTGGGAGAGGAACACCGGGGAGCTGTTTTTT. As protein: CASSRGWERNTGELFF.

This rearrangement joins TRBV5-5 to TRBJ1-5, with TRBD1 matching over 7 bases. Germline V gene lookup returns CDR1 SGHKS and CDR2 YYEKEE (reference sequence). Germline trimming cut 4 bases from V and 3 bases from J; bases unmatched to any gene: 10. The CDR3 consists of 16 residues. CDR3 sequence: CASSVRTGRDNQPQHF. CDR3 DNA: TGTGCCAGCAGCGTGAGGACAGGACGAGACAATCAGCCCCAGCATTTT.

CDR3 amino acids: CASKVAGTSGSGEQFF. The CDR3 bases are TGTGCCAGCAAGGTAGCCGGGACTAGCGGGAGCGGTGAGCAGTTCTTC. V is TRBV6-6 and J is TRBJ2-1, with TRBD2 matching over 14 bases. This CDR3 spans 16 amino acids. Trimming removed 7 bases from V and 9 bases from J; junction bases left unmatched: 11. Germline CDR1 reads MNHNY; CDR2 reads SVGAGI (reference sequence).

The chain carries TRBV6-5 and TRBJ2-5, with TRBD2 identical over 10 bases. After removal of 0 bases from V and 11 bases from J, the junction contained 12 bases not matched to a gene. The V gene's germline CDR1 is MNHEY and CDR2 SVGAGI. The CDR3 sequence is 16 residues long. The CDR3 is CASSYSILAGPDEQYF. CDR3 coding DNA: TGTGCCAGCAGTTACTCGATACTAGCGGGACCGGATGAGCAGTACTTC.

The V and J genes are TRBV7-3 and TRBJ2-2; 8 bases line up with TRBD1. CDR1 is SGHTA and CDR2 is FQGTGA in the germline V gene. V was clipped by 5 bases and J by 4 bases; unmatched bases: 6. CDR3 length: 15 residues. CDR3 bases: TGTGCCAGCAGCCTCGACAGGGGAGGCACCGGGGAGCTGTTTTTT. It translates to CASSLDRGGTGELFF.

The genes are TRBV27 and TRBJ1-2; 8 positions match TRBD1. Trimming took 5 bases from V and 4 from J; bases not matched to a gene: 3. This CDR3 is 13 amino acids long. CDR1 is MNHEY and CDR2 is SMNVEV in the germline V gene (reference sequence). The CDR3 DNA is TGTGCCAGCAGTCCGGGGACAGGCTATGGCTACACCTTC. Encoded protein: CASSPGTGYGYTF.

The gene calls are TRBV18 and TRBJ1-3, with TRBD1 identical over 7 bases. CDR1 and CDR2 from the germline V gene are KGHSH and LQKENI. The length of the CDR3 is 15 residues. Germline trimming cut 3 bases from V and 4 bases from J; bases unmatched to any gene: 6. The DNA of the CDR3 is TGTGCCAGCTCACCTATACAGGGGAGCGGAAACACCATATATTTT. This encodes CASSPIQGSGNTIYF. Filled out from reference TRBV18 and TRBJ1-3, the complete variable domain reads NAGVMQNPRHLVRRRGQEARLRCSPMKGHSHVYWYRQLPEEGLKFMVYLQKENIIDESGMPKERFSAEFPKEGPSILRIQQVVRGDSAAYFCASSPIQGSGNTIYFGEGSWLTVV.

The chain is built from TRBV12-5 and TRBJ1-5, with 9 bases matching TRBD1. Germline-derived CDR1 and CDR2 are LGHNT and FRNRAP. J lost 7 bases, V lost 0 bases, and 13 bases had no gene match. The CDR3 has 18 residues. This chain's CDR3 is CASGLVLLGTGTGQPQHF. The CDR3 DNA reads TGTGCTAGTGGTTTGGTCTTACTCGGGACAGGGACGGGCCAGCCCCAGCATTTT.

This chain connects TRBV27 to TRBJ2-7; maybe TRBD1 (6 bases). The CDR3 is made up of 15 amino acids. Germline V gene sequence: CDR1 MNHEY, CDR2 SMNVEV (reference sequence). Trimming took off 2 bases at V and 3 bases at J, with 14 bases between the two ends. The chain's CDR3 is CASSLDGTLDYEQYF. The CDR3, as DNA: TGTGCCAGCAGTTTAGATGGGACACTAGACTACGAGCAGTACTTC.

In this sample, this clone turned up a few times. The chain employs TRBV6-1 and TRBJ2-7, with 14 bases that match TRBD2. Per the germline V gene, CDR1 is MNHNS and CDR2 is SASEGT. The CDR3 loop spans 15 amino acids. J gave up 5 bases and V 6 bases, and 6 bases lay outside the gene matches. The CDR3 loop is CASRGTSGRWNEQYF. The CDR3, as DNA: TGTGCCAGCAGGGGGACTAGCGGGAGATGGAACGAGCAGTACTTC.

This sequence joins TRBV15 and TRBJ2-1; D might be TRBD2 (5 bases). This CDR3 region has 18 residues. Between the trimmed V and J ends, which lost 0 bases and 3 bases, there was a span of 18 bases. CDR1 LNHNV and CDR2 YYDKDF come from the germline V gene (reference sequence). The CDR3 DNA is TGTGCCACCAGCAGAGATGTGTCAGGAGCGGAAGGCTACAATGAGCAGTTCTTC. The encoded protein is CATSRDVSGAEGYNEQFF.

The J gene is TRBJ2-1, the V gene TRBV23-1; D ambiguous. TRBV23-1 is designated an ORF whose function remains uncertain. The CDR3 extends over 15 amino acids. Trimming left V 4 bases short and J 6 bases short, with 16 bases between. The CDR3 bases are TGCGCCAGCAGTCCGATCAGGCGTTCAGGCAATGAGCAGTTCTTC. Residues: CASSPIRRSGNEQFF.

The chain links TRBV5-4 to TRBJ1-2; D possibly corresponds to TRBD1 (5 bases). V was trimmed by 0 bases and J by 7 bases, leaving 16 bases between them. The CDR3 has 15 amino acids. Germline V gives CDR1 SGHNT, CDR2 YYREEE (reference sequence). The CDR3 sequence is CASSLAGRRGGGYTF. The CDR3 region has the DNA TGTGCCAGCAGCTTGGCGGGCCGTAGGGGTGGTGGCTACACCTTC.

The gene calls are TRBV5-1 and TRBJ2-5; 14 bases align to TRBD2. The tail of the sequence fits TRBJ2-7 better, so the J call may be wrong. The germline V gene encodes CDR1 SGHRS and CDR2 YFSETQ. There are 17 residues in the CDR3. The CDR3 region is CASSRGTSGSSSYEQYF. The CDR3 coding sequence is TGCGCCAGCAGCCGCGGGACTAGCGGGAGCTCCTCCTACGAGCAGTACTTC.

The chain couples TRBV9 to TRBJ2-7, with D perhaps matching TRBD1 (5 bases). CDR1 is SGDLS and CDR2 is YYNGEE in the germline V gene. The V and J ends lost 0 bases and 6 bases respectively, with 13 bases between them. This CDR3 is 14 amino acids long. The CDR3 DNA sequence: TGTGCCAGCAGCGTAGACCAGGGTAGATCCGAGCAGTACTTC. Its translation: CASSVDQGRSEQYF.

This chain connects TRBV10-3 to TRBJ2-6; D gene ambiguous. Germline V gene lookup returns CDR1 ENHRY and CDR2 SYGVKD. V was pared by 3 bases and J by 2 bases, with 5 bases between. This CDR3 region has 14 residues. The CDR3 DNA reads TGTGCCATCAGTGAAAACACTGGGGCCAACGTCCTGACTTTC. Protein product: CAISENTGANVLTF.

This chain connects TRBV4-1 to TRBJ2-1, with D perhaps matching TRBD2 (6 bases). Trimming left V 2 bases short and J 3 bases short, with 11 bases between. Germline loops: CDR1 MGHRA, CDR2 YSYEKL. The CDR3 has 15 residues. CDR3 DNA: TGCGCCAGCAGCCAACGCGGGACCTTCTACAATGAGCAGTTCTTC. Translation gives CASSQRGTFYNEQFF.

The V and J genes are TRBV5-6 and TRBJ2-1; a weak D match, TRBD2 (6 bases). Trimming removed 10 bases at V and 1 base at J, with 18 bases between. Germline-derived CDR1 and CDR2 are SGHDT and YYEEEE. The CDR3 runs 15 residues. The CDR3 region has the DNA TGTGCCGCCCGATATAGAAGCGGGTCCTACAATGAGCAGTTCTTC. Protein: CAARYRSGSYNEQFF.

This chain links TRBV7-6 with TRBJ2-7; 13 bases map to TRBD2. V shed 5 bases, J shed 6 bases, and the junction held 13 bases outside the gene matches. This CDR3 contains 17 residues. Germline CDR1 reads SGHVS; CDR2 reads FNYEAQ. CDR3 nucleotide sequence: TGTGCCAGCAGCAGCGGACTAGCGGGAGTCCTTATCTCCGAGCAGTACTTC. This codes for CASSSGLAGVLISEQYF.

Only a few counts were recorded for this clone. J is TRBJ1-1 and V is TRBV30, with 8 bases that match TRBD1. Trimming took 2 bases from V and 1 from J; bases not matched to a gene: 9. CDR3 length: 16 residues. The germline gives CDR1 GTSNPN, CDR2 SVGIG (reference sequence). The CDR3 DNA reads TGTGCCTGGAGTCTACCCGGACAGGGCAGGAACACTGAAGCTTTCTTT. This gives the protein CAWSLPGQGRNTEAFF.

The rearrangement links TRBV6-5 to TRBJ2-7, with 10 bases identical to TRBD1. The ends lost 5 bases at V and 7 bases at J; junction bases unmatched: 11. Germline CDR1 and CDR2: MNHEY and SVGAGI. CDR3 size: 15 residues. The DNA of the CDR3 is TGTGCCAGCAGTACCCGGGACAGGGGTATTCGGGAGCAGTACTTC. Its protein product is CASSTRDRGIREQYF.

A few counts support this clone. The gene calls are TRBV9 and TRBJ1-2; D gene unclear. The CDR3 runs to 14 residues. CDR1 and CDR2 from the germline V gene are SGDLS and YYNGEE. Trimming removed 5 bases at V and 2 bases at J, with 13 bases between. CDR3 DNA sequence: TGTGCCAGCAGTAAGGAGCGAAACAACTATGGCTACACCTTC. Its translation is CASSKERNNYGYTF.

The chain links TRBV28 to TRBJ2-2, with D perhaps TRBD1 (5 bases). V was pared by 5 bases and J by 3 bases, with 10 bases between. Germline V gives CDR1 MDHEN, CDR2 SYDVKM. This CDR3 is 14 amino acids long. In DNA, the CDR3 is TGTGCCAGCAGTCTTCAGGGCGACACCGGGGAGCTGTTTTTT. Translated, it gives CASSLQGDTGELFF. Full variable domain (missing parts from reference TRBV28 and TRBJ2-2): DVKVTQSSRYLVKRTGEKVFLECVQDMDHENMFWYRQDPGLGLRLIYFSYDVKMKEKGDIPEGYSVSREKKERFSLILESASTNQTSMYLCASSLQGDTGELFFGEGSRLTVL.

CDR3 sequence (DNA): TGTGCCTGGAGTTTAGGGACTAGCGGGCCGGAGACCCAGTACTTC. Its translation: CAWSLGTSGPETQYF. The chain employs TRBV30 and TRBJ2-5, with 12 bases fitting TRBD2. This CDR3 contains 15 residues. J was trimmed by 5 bases and V by 2 bases; bases with no gene match: 6. Germline V gene data show CDR1 as GTSNPN and CDR2 as SVGIG (reference sequence).